This record looks at one T cell receptor (beta chain) sequence and its context. Distinct nucleotide sequences in the sample also encode this CDR3. Germline CDR1 SGDLS, CDR2 YYNGEE. V shed 0 bases and J shed 0 bases, with 4 bases lying between them. The CDR3 runs to 15 residues. Only in-frame clones appear in the TCRdb table, and some are missing; sequencing was by immunoSEQ multiplex PCR. The table lists a few hundred thousand clones, approximately 86% of them singletons. The study recruited people aged about 18 to 89 years across 20 to 30 US areas. The sample comes from a study of blood T cell repertoires in COVID-19.

The clonotype was recovered from a man aged 18 to 29 with acute COVID-19. Sequences were obtained from PBMCs or T cells enriched from blood (not recorded which). The chain links TRBV9 to TRBJ2-6; the D is unclear. The CDR3 is CASSVGGSGANVLTF. CDR3 bases: TGTGCCAGCAGCGTAGGAGGCTCTGGGGCCAACGTCCTGACTTTC.